A selection of T cell receptor beta chains follows, all from one sample in a study of T cell changes during pregnancy in multiple sclerosis. Sequencing was performed with immunoSEQ multiplex PCR; in TCRdb, only in-frame clones are kept and a portion is missing. The table has more than 85,000 clones, approximately 94% seen once. The sequencing used peripheral blood, collected before pregnancy. All receptors come from a female donor with multiple sclerosis, enrolled in a pregnancy study. CDR3s include the opening cysteine and the closing phenylalanine or tryptophan. A D gene is named only where the DNA matches it firmly. Rows give clone size only sometimes, using once, few, many, or a class for an expanded clone.

d_call | j_call | clone_size | v_call | cdr3_nt | cdr3_aa
TRBD1 | TRBJ2-7 | . | TRBV30 | TGTGCCTGGAAGGCAGGGGGCAAATACGAGCAGTACTTC | CAWKAGGKYEQYF
. | TRBJ2-1 | . | TRBV7-9 | TGTGCCAGCAGCCGTGTTAGGGAGAGCAATGAGCAGTTCTTC | CASSRVRESNEQFF
TRBD2 | TRBJ2-1 | . | TRBV29-1 | TGCAGTGAGTCGGGCGGGAGTTACAATGAGCAGTTCTTC | CSESGGSYNEQFF
TRBD2 | TRBJ2-4 | . | TRBV18 | TGTGCCAGCTCACCGCTAGCGGGGTTAGCCAAAAACATTCAGTACTTC | CASSPLAGLAKNIQYF
. | TRBJ2-3 | . | TRBV11-3 | TGTGCCAGCAGCTCCCGGGGTACCGATACGCAGTATTTT | CASSSRGTDTQYF
. | TRBJ1-2 | . | TRBV7-9 | TGTGCCAGCAGCTCCGCGTCAGGCCGCTATGGCTACACCTTC | CASSSASGRYGYTF
. | TRBJ2-4 | . | TRBV19 | TGTGCCAGTAGTACGGACAGGAGGAGGGACATTCAGTACTTC | CASSTDRRRDIQYF
TRBD1 | TRBJ1-1 | . | TRBV6-1 | TGTGCCAGCAGTGAAGACAGGGGGAACACTGAAGCTTTCTTT | CASSEDRGNTEAFF
TRBD1 | TRBJ2-7 | medium-sized | TRBV9 | TGTGCCAGCAGCCCATCAATCAAGACAGGGGCCTACGAGCAGTACTTC | CASSPSIKTGAYEQYF
TRBD2 | TRBJ2-1 | . | TRBV5-4 | TGTGCCAGCAGCTTCAATAGCGGGAGGTTCGGGGAGCAGTTCTTC | CASSFNSGRFGEQFF
. | TRBJ2-7 | . | TRBV19 | TGTGCCAGTAGTATAGATCCCCGGGTCCACGAGCAGTACTTC | CASSIDPRVHEQYF
TRBD2 | TRBJ2-7 | . | TRBV18 | TGTGCCAGCTCACCAGGAGGGAGGGCCTACGAGCAGTACTTC | CASSPGGRAYEQYF
. | TRBJ1-1 | few | TRBV5-4 | TGTGCCAGCAGCTTGTTTGAGGGAATTCGTATGAACACTGAAGCTTTCTTT | CASSLFEGIRMNTEAFF
TRBD2 | TRBJ2-1 | . | TRBV2 | TGTGCCAGCAGGAGGGGGGCTAGCGGGCGTAGCTCCTACAATGAGCAGTTCTTC | CASRRGASGRSSYNEQFF
TRBD1 | TRBJ2-7 | . | TRBV18 | TGTGCCAGCTCACGCAGCGGGACAGGGGGTTTCAAGGAGTACTTC | CASSRSGTGGFKEYF
TRBD2 | TRBJ2-3 | . | TRBV5-1 | TGCGCCAGCAGCTTGGTCGGGGGGGATACGCAGTATTTT | CASSLVGGDTQYF
TRBD1 | TRBJ2-2 | . | TRBV9 | TGTGCCAGCAGTTGGGACAGCGTCTCTACCGGGGAGCTGTTTTTT | CASSWDSVSTGELFF
TRBD2 | TRBJ2-5 | . | TRBV30 | TGTGCCTGGAGCCCGGGGGGTGAGACCCAGTACTTC | CAWSPGGETQYF
TRBD1 | TRBJ1-5 | . | TRBV5-1 | TGCGCCAGCAGCTTGGGGGACAGGGGAGGCAATCAGCCCCAGCATTTT | CASSLGDRGGNQPQHF
. | TRBJ1-1 | . | TRBV5-4 | TGTGCCAGCAGCTTGGGTGCACAGGTAAACACTGAAGCTTTCTTT | CASSLGAQVNTEAFF
. | TRBJ2-1 | . | TRBV5-5 | TGTGCCAGCAGCTTGGTCTCCGGGAGCTCCTACAATGAGCAGTTCTTC | CASSLVSGSSYNEQFF
TRBD1 | TRBJ2-1 | . | TRBV27 | TGTGCCAGCATAGGACAGGGGGTCAATGAGCAGTTCTTC | CASIGQGVNEQFF
. | TRBJ2-3 | . | TRBV27 | TGTGCCAGCAGTTCCTACAGGGCAGATACGCAGTATTTT | CASSSYRADTQYF
TRBD1 | TRBJ2-7 | . | TRBV14 | TGTGCCAGCAGCCTCACATACGACCGGGACAGGCCCTACGAGCAGTACTTC | CASSLTYDRDRPYEQYF